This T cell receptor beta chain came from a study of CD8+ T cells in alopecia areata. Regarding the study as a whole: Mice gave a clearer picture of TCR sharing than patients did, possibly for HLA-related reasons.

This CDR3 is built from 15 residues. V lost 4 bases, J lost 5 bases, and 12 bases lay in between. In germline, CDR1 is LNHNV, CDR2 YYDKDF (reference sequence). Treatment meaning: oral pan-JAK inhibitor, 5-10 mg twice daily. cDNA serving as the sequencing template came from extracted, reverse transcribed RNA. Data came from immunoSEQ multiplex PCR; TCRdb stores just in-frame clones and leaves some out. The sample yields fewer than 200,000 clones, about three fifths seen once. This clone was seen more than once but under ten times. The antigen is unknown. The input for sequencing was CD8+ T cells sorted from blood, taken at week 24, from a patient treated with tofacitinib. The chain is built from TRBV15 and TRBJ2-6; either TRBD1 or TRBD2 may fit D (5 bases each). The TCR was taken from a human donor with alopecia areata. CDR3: CATSTSRGWANVLTF. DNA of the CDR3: TGTGCCACCAGCACGTCCCGGGGCTGGGCCAACGTCCTGACTTTC. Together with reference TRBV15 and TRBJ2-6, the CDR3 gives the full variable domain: DAMVIQNPRYQVTQFGKPVTLSCSQTLNHNVMYWYQQKSSQAPKLLFHYYDKDFNNEADTPDNFQSRRPNTSFCFLDIRSPGLGDTAMYLCATSTSRGWANVLTFGAGSRLTVL.